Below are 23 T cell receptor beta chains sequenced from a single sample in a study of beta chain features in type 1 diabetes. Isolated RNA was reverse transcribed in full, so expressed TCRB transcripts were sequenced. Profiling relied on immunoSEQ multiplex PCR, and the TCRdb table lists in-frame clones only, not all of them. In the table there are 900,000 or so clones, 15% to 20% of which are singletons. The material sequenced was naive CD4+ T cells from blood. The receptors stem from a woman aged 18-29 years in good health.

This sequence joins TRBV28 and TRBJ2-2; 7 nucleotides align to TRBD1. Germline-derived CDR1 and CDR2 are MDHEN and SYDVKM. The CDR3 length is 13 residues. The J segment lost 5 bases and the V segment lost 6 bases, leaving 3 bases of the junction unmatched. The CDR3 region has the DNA TGTGCCAGCAGAAAACAGGGGACCGGGGAGCTGTTTTTT. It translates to CASRKQGTGELFF.

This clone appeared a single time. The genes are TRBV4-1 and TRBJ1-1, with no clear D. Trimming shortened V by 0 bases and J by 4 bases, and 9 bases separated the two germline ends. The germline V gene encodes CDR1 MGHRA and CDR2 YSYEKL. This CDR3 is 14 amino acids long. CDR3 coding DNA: TGCGCCAGCAGCCAAGACAGAGCCGGCACTGAAGCTTTCTTT. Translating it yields CASSQDRAGTEAFF.

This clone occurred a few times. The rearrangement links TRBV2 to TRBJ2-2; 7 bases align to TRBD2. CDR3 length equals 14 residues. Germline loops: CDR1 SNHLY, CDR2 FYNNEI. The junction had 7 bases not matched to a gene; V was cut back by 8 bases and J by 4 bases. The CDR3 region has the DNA TGTGCCAGCGGCAACCGGGAGGCCACCGGGGAGCTGTTTTTT. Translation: CASGNREATGELFF.

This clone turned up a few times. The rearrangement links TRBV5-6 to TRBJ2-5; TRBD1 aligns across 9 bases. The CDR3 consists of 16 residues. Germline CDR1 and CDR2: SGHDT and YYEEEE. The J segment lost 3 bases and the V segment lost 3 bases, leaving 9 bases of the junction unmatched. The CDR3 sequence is CASSYLTGGIEETQYF. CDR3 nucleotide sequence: TGTGCCAGCAGCTACCTGACAGGGGGGATTGAAGAGACCCAGTACTTC.

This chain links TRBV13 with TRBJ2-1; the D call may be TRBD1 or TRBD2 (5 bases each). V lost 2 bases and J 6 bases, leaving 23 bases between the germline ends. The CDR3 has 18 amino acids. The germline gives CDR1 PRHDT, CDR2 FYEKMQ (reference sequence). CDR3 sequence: CASSLLGRVVTGRNEQFF. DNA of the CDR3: TGTGCCAGCAGCTTATTGGGCAGGGTAGTGACGGGGCGCAATGAGCAGTTCTTC.

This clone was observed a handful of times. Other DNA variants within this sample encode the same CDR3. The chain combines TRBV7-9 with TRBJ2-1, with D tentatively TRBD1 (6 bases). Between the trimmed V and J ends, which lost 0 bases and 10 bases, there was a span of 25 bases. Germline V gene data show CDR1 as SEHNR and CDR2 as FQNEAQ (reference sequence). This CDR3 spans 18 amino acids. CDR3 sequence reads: CASSLARRGGHSPNEQFF. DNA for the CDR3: TGTGCCAGCAGCTTAGCGCGCCGAGGGGGTCACTCGCCGAACGAGCAGTTCTTC.

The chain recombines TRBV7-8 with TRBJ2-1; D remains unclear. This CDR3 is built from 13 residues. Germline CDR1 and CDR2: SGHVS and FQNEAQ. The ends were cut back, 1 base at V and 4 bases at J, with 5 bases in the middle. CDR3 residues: CASSLVQYNEQFF. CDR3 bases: TGTGCCAGCAGCTTAGTCCAATACAATGAGCAGTTCTTC.

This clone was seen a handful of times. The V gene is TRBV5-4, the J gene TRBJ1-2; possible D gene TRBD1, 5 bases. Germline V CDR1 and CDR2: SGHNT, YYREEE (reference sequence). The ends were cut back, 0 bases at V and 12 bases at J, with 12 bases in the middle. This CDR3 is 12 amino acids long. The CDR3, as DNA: TGTGCCAGCAGCTTGGAGGTCGGGGCAAACACCTTC. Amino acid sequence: CASSLEVGANTF.

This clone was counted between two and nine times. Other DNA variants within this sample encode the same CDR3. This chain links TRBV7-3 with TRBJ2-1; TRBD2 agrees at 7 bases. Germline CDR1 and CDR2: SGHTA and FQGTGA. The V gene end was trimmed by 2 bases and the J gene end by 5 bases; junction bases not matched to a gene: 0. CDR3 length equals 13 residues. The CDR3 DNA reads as TGTGCCAGCAGCTTAGGGAGGGACAATGAGCAGTTCTTC. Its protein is CASSLGRDNEQFF.

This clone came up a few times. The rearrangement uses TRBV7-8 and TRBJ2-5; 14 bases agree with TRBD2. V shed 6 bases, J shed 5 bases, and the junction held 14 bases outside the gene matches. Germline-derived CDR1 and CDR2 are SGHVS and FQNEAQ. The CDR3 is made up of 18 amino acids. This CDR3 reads CASSFTLTSGRAGETQYF. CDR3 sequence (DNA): TGTGCCAGCAGTTTTACGTTGACTAGCGGGAGGGCCGGGGAGACCCAGTACTTC.

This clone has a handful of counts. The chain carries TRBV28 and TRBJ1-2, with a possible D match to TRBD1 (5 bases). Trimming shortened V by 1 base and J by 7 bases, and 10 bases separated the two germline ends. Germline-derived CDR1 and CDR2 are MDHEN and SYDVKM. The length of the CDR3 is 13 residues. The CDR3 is CASSLSGVAGYTF. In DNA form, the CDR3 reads TGTGCCAGCAGTTTATCGGGGGTGGCTGGCTACACCTTC.

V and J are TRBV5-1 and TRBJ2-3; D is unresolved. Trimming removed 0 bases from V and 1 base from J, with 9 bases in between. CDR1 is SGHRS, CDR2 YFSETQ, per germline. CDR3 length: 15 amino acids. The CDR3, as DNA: TGCGCCAGCAGCTTGGCCCAGCCCGGCACAGATACGCAGTATTTT. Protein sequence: CASSLAQPGTDTQYF.

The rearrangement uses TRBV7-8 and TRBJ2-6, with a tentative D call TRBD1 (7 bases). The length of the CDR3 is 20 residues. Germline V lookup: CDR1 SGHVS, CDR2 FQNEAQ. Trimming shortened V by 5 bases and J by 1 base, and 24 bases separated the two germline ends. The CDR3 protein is CASSPGGWWGRRSGANVLTF. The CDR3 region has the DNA TGTGCCAGCAGCCCAGGGGGGTGGTGGGGGCGAAGGTCTGGGGCCAACGTCCTGACTTTC. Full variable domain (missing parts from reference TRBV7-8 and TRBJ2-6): GAGVSQSPRYKVAKRGQDVALRCDPISGHVSLFWYQQALGQGPEFLTYFQNEAQLDKSGLPSDRFFAERPEGSVSTLKIQRTQQEDSAVYLCASSPGGWWGRRSGANVLTFGAGSRLTVL.

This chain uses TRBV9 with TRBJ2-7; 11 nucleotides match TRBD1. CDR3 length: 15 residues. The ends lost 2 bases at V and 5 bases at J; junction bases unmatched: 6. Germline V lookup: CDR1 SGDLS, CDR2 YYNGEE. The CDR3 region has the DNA TGTGCCAGCAGCGTCACTGGGGACAGGGGGAACGAGCAGTACTTC. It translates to CASSVTGDRGNEQYF.

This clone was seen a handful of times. CDR3 amino acids: CASSTDKGGYTF. In DNA, the CDR3 is TGTGCCAGCAGTACCGACAAGGGGGGCTACACCTTC. V and J are TRBV2 and TRBJ1-2; possible D gene TRBD1, 5 bases. CDR1 SNHLY and CDR2 FYNNEI come from the germline V gene. V was clipped by 5 bases and J by 8 bases, with 12 bases between them. CDR3 size: 12 residues.

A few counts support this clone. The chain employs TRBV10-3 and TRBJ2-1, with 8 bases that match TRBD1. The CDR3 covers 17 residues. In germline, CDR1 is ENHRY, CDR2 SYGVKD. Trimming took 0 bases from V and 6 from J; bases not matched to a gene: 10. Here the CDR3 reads CAISESLDRVIINEQFF. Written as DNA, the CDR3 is TGTGCCATCAGTGAGTCTTTGGACAGGGTTATTATCAATGAGCAGTTCTTC.

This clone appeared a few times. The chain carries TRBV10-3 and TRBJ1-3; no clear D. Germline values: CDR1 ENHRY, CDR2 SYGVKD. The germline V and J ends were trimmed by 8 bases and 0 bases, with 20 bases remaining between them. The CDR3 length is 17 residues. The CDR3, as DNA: TGTGCCATCCCCCGCTTGGTGAAGGCCACCTCTGGAAACACCATATATTTT. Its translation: CAIPRLVKATSGNTIYF.

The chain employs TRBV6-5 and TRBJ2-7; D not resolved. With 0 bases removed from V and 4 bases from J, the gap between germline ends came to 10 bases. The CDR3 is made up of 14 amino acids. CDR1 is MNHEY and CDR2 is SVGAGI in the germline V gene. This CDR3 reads CASSYSTSFYEQYF. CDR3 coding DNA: TGTGCCAGCAGTTACTCGACCAGTTTTTACGAGCAGTACTTC.

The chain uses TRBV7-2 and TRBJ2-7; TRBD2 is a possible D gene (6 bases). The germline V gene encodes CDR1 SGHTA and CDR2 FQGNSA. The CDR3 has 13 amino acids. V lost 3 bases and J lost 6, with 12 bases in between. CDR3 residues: CASSFREWGEQYF. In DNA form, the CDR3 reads TGTGCCAGCAGCTTTCGGGAGTGGGGCGAGCAGTACTTC.

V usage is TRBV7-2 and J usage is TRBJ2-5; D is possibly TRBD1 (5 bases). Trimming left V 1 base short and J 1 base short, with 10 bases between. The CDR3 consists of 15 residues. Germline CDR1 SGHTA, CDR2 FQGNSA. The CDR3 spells CASSLVATAQETQYF. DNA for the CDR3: TGTGCCAGCAGCTTAGTGGCGACAGCCCAAGAGACCCAGTACTTC. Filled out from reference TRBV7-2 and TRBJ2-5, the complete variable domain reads GAGVSQSPSNKVTEKGKDVELRCDPISGHTALYWYRQSLGQGLEFLIYFQGNSAPDKSGLPSDRFSAERTGGSVSTLTIQRTQQEDSAVYLCASSLVATAQETQYFGPGTRLLVL.

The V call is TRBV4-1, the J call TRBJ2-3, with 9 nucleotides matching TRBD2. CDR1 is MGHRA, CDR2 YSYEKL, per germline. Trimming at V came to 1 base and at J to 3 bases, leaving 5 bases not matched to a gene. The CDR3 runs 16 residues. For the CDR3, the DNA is TGCGCCAGCAGCCAAGGAGGACTAGCGTTAACAGATACGCAGTATTTT. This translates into CASSQGGLALTDTQYF.

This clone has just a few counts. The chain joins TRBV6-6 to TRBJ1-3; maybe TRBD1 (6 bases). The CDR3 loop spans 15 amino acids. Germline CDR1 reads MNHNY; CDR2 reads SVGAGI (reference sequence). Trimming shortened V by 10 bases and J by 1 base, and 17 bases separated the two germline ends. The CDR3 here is CATWRGVRSGNTIYF. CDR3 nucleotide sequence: TGTGCCACCTGGAGGGGGGTGAGGTCTGGAAACACCATATATTTT.

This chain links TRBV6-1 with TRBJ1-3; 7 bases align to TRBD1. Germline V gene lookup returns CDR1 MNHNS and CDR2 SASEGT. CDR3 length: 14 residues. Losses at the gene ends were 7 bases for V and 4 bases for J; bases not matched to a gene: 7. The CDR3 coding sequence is TGTGCCAGCACCACGGGACAGAGAGGAAACACCATATATTTT. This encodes CASTTGQRGNTIYF.